Listed below are T cell receptor beta chains from one sample, sequenced in a study of breast tumors, draining lymph nodes, adjacent tissues. TCRdb re-called the multiplex PCR reads with MiXCR, one entry per CDR3 protein. The data show around 230,000 distinct CDR3 sequences, with around 35% seen just once and approximately 3.6% held by the top ten. The sample taken for sequencing was axillary lymph node tissue. These receptors all come from a female donor with breast cancer. Some clones in this sample may be carry-over from other donors' samples. Both conserved end residues are part of each CDR3. A D gene is named only where the DNA matches it firmly. Some rows mark clone size as missing; the rest say once, few, many or name a class of expanded clone.

clone size: many
J gene: TRBJ2-1
V gene: TRBV20-1
D gene: -
CDR3 protein: CSATIFNEQFF
CDR3 DNA: TGCAGTGCTACAATCTTCAATGAGCAGTTCTTC

clone size: -
J gene: TRBJ2-5
V gene: TRBV7-6
D gene: TRBD1
CDR3 protein: CANTGQVVETQYF
CDR3 DNA: TGTGCCAACACGGGACAGGTTGTGGAGACCCAGTACTTC

clone size: many
J gene: TRBJ2-1
V gene: TRBV19
D gene: TRBD2
CDR3 protein: CASRGVGPTSGRADEQFF
CDR3 DNA: TGTGCCAGTAGAGGTGTCGGTCCAACTAGCGGGAGGGCCGATGAGCAGTTCTTC

clone size: few
J gene: TRBJ1-2
V gene: TRBV6-6
D gene: -
CDR3 protein: CASSHSKSPRGEGYTF
CDR3 DNA: TGTGCCAGCAGTCACTCGAAATCCCCCAGGGGAGAAGGCTACACCTTC

clone size: -
J gene: TRBJ2-1
V gene: TRBV20-1
D gene: TRBD2
CDR3 protein: CSAREGGLAGPSSYNEQFF
CDR3 DNA: TGCAGTGCTAGAGAGGGGGGACTAGCGGGTCCGAGCTCCTACAATGAGCAGTTCTTC

clone size: -
J gene: TRBJ2-3
V gene: TRBV27
D gene: TRBD2
CDR3 protein: CASSLSSGASTDTQYF
CDR3 DNA: TGTGCCAGCAGTTTAAGTAGCGGGGCAAGCACAGATACGCAGTATTTT

clone size: -
J gene: TRBJ1-4
V gene: TRBV5-1
D gene: -
CDR3 protein: CASSSGLF
CDR3 DNA: TGCGCCAGCAGCTCTGGACTTTTT

clone size: many
J gene: TRBJ1-5
V gene: TRBV13
D gene: -
CDR3 protein: CASSLAGKEPQHF
CDR3 DNA: TGTGCCAGCAGCTTAGCAGGGAAAGAGCCCCAGCATTTT

clone size: many
J gene: TRBJ2-5
V gene: TRBV20-1
D gene: TRBD1
CDR3 protein: CSARPERDRGRSFQETQYF
CDR3 DNA: TGCAGTGCCCGCCCTGAAAGGGACAGGGGTCGCTCCTTCCAAGAGACCCAGTACTTC

clone size: -
J gene: TRBJ2-5
V gene: TRBV20-1
D gene: TRBD1
CDR3 protein: CSASQGANSGETQYF
CDR3 DNA: TGCAGTGCTAGTCAGGGGGCGAATTCTGGGGAGACCCAGTACTTC

clone size: many
J gene: TRBJ1-4
V gene: TRBV20-1
D gene: -
CDR3 protein: CSARIGGSLMGKLFF
CDR3 DNA: TGCAGTGCTAGAATCGGGGGGTCCCTGATGGGGAAACTGTTTTTT

clone size: many
J gene: TRBJ2-3
V gene: TRBV7-8
D gene: -
CDR3 protein: CASSPREADTQYF
CDR3 DNA: TGTGCCAGCAGCCCAAGGGAGGCAGATACGCAGTATTTT

clone size: -
J gene: TRBJ2-5
V gene: TRBV11-3
D gene: TRBD2
CDR3 protein: CASSRRTSGPYQETQYF
CDR3 DNA: TGTGCCAGCAGCCGCCGGACTAGCGGGCCGTACCAAGAGACCCAGTACTTC

clone size: -
J gene: TRBJ1-2
V gene: TRBV6-5
D gene: -
CDR3 protein: CASSLGPREGGYTF
CDR3 DNA: TGTGCCAGCAGTCTCGGGCCCCGAGAGGGTGGCTACACCTTC

clone size: many
J gene: TRBJ2-1
V gene: TRBV24-1
D gene: -
CDR3 protein: CATSDLQSSFEQFF
CDR3 DNA: TGTGCCACCAGTGATTTGCAATCCTCGTTTGAGCAGTTCTTC

clone size: many
J gene: TRBJ2-2
V gene: TRBV30
D gene: -
CDR3 protein: CAWRTTRSAGELFF
CDR3 DNA: TGTGCCTGGAGGACTACCCGGAGTGCCGGGGAGCTGTTTTTT

clone size: many
J gene: TRBJ2-5
V gene: TRBV20-1
D gene: -
CDR3 protein: CSARVVVETQYF
CDR3 DNA: TGCAGTGCTAGAGTAGTGGTAGAGACCCAGTACTTC

clone size: few
J gene: TRBJ2-4
V gene: TRBV19
D gene: TRBD1
CDR3 protein: CARRQGAKNIQYF
CDR3 DNA: TGTGCCAGAAGACAGGGCGCAAAAAACATTCAGTACTTC

clone size: few
J gene: TRBJ2-5
V gene: TRBV5-4
D gene: TRBD2
CDR3 protein: CASSWTSGAETQYF
CDR3 DNA: TGTGCCAGCAGCTGGACTAGCGGGGCAGAGACCCAGTACTTC

clone size: -
J gene: TRBJ1-2
V gene: TRBV24-1
D gene: -
CDR3 protein: CATSAGRRYGYTF
CDR3 DNA: TGTGCCACCAGCGCTGGACGACGATATGGCTACACCTTC